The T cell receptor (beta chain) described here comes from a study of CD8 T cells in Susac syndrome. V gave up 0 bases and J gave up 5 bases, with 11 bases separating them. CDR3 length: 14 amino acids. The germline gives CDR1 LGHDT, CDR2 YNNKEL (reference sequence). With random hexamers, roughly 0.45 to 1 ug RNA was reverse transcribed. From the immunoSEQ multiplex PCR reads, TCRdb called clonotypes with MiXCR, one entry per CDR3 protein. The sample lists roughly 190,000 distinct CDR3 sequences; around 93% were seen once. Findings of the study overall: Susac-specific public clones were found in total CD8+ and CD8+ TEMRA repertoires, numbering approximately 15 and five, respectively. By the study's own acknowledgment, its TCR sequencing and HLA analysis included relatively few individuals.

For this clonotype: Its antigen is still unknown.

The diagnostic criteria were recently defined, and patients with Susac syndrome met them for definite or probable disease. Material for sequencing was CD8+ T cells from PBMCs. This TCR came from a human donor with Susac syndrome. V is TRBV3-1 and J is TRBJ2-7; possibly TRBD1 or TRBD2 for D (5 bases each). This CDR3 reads CASSQDWDVNEQYF. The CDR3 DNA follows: TGTGCCAGCAGCCAAGATTGGGACGTCAACGAGCAGTACTTC.